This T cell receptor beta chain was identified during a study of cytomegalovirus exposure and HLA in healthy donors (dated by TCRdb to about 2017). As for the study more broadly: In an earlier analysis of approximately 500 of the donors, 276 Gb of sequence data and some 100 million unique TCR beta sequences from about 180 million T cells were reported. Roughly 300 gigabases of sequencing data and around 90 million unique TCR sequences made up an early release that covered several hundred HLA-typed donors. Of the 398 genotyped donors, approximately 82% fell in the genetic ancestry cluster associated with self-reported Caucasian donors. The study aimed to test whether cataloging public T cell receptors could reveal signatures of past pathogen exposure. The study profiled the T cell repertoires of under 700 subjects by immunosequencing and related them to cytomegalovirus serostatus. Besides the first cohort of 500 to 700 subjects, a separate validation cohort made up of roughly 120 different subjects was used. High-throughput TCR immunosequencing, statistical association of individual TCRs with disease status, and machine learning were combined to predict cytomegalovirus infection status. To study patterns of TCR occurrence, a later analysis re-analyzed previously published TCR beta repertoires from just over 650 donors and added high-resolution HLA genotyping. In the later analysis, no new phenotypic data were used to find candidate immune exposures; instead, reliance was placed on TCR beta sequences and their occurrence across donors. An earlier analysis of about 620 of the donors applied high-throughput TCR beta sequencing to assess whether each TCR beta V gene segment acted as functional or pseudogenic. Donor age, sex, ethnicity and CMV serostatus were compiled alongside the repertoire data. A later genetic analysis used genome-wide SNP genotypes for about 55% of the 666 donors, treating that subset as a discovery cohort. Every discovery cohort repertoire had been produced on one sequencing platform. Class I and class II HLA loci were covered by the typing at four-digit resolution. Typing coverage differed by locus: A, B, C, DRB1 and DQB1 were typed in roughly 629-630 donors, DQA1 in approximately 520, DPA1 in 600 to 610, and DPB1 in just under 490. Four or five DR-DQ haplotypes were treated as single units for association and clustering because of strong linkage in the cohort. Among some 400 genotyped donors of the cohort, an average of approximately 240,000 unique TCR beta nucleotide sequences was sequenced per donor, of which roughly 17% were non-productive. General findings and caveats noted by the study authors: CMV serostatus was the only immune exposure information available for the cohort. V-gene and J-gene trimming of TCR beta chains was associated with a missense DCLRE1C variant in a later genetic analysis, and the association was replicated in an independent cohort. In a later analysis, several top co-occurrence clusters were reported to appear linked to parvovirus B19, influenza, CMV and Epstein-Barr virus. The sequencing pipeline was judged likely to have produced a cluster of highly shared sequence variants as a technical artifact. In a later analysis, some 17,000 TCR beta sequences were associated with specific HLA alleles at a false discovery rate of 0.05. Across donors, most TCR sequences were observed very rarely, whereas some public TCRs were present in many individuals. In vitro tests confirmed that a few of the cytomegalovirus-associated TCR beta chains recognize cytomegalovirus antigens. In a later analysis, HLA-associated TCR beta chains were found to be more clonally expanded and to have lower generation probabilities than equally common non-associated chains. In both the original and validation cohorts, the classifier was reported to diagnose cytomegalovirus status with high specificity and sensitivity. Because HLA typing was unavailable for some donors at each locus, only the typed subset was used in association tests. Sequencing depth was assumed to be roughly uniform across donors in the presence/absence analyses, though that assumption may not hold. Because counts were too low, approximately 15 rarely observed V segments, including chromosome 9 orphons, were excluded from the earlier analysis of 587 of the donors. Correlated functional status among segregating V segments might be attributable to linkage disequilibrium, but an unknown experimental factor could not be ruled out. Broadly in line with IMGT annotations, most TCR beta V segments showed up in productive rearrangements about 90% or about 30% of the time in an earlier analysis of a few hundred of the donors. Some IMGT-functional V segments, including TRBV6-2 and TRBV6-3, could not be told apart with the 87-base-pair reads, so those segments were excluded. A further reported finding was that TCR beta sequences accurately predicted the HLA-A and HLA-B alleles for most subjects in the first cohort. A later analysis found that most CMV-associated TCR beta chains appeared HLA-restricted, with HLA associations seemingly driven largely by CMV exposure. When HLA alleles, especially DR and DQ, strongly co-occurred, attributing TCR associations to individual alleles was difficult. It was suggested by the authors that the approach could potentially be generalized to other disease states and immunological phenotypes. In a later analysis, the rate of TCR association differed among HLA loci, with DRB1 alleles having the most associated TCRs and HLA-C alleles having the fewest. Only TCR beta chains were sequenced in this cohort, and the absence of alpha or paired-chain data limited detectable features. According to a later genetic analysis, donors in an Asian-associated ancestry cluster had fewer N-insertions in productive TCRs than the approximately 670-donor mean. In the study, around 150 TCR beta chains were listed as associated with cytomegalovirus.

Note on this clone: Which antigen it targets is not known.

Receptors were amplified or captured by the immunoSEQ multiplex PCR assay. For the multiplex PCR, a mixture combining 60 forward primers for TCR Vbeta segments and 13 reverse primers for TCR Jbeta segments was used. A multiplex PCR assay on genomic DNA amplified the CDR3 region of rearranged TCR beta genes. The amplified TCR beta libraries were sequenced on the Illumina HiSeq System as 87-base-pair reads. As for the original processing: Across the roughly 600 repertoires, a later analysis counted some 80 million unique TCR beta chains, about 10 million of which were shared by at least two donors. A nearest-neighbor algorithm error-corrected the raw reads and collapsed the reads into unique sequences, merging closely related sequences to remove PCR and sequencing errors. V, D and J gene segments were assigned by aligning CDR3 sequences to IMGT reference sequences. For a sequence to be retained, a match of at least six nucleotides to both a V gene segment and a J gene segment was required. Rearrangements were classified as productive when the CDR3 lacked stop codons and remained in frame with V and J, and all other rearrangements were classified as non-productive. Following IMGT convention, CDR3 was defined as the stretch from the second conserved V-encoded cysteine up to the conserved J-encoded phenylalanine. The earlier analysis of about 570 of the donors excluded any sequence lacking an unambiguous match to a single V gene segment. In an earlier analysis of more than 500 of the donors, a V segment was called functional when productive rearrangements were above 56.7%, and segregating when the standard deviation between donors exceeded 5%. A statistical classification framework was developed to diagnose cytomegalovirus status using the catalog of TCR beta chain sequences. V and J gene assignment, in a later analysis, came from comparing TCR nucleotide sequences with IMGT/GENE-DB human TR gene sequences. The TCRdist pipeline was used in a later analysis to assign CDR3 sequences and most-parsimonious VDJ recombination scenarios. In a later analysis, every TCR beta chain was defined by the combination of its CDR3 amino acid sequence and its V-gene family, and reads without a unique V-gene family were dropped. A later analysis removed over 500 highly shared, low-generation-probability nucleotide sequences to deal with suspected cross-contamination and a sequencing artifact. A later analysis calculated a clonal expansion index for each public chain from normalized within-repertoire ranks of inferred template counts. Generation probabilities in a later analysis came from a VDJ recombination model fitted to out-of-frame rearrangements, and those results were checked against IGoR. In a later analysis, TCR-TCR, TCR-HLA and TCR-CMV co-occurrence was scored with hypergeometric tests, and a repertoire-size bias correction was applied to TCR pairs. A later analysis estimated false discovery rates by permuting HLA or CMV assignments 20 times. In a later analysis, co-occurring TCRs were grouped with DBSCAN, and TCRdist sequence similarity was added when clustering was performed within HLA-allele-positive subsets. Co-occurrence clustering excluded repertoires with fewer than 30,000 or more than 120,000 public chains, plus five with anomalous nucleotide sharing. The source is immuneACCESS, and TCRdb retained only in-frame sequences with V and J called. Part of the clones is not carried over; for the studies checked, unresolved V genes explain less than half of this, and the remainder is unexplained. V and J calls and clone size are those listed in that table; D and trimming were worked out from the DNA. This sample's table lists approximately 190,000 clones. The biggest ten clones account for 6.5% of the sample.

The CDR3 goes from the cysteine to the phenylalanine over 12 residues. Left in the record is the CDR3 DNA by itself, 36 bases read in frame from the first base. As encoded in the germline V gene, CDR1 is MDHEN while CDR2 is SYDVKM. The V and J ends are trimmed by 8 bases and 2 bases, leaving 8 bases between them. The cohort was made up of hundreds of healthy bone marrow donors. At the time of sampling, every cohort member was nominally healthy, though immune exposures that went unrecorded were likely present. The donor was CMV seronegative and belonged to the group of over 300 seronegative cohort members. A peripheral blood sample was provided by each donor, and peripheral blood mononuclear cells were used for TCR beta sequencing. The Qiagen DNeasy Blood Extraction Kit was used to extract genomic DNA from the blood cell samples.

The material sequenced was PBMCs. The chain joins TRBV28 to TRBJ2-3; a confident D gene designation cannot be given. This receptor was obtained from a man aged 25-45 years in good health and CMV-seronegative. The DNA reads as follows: TGTGCCAGCGAACCAGACACAGATACGCAGTATTTT. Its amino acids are CASEPDTDTQYF.